The sample holds one count of the clone carrying this T cell receptor beta chain. Its antigen is currently unknown. This specimen comes from a study of shared clonotypes between healthy human individuals. General study points: Between a few donors, naive CD4 clonotypes were shared at a level of approximately 5%.

CD45RO-negative CD8 cells positively selected for CCR7 made up the naive population, which excluded terminally differentiated effector memory CD45RA+ cells. Adult donors, all healthy and HIV-negative, had no recent acute infections or vaccinations. Methods used by the authors: Quality scores were absent from the junction-only immunoSEQ sequences, so filtering differed. The table came from immunoSEQ multiplex PCR; TCRdb's copy has only in-frame clones and leaves some out. V and J calls and clone size come straight from that table; D and trimming were deduced from the DNA. The data show roughly 2.1 million clones, under 95% seen once. CDR3 length: 17 residues. Trimming took 3 bases from V and 0 from J, leaving 16 bases between them. CDR1 WNHNN and CDR2 SYGVQD come from the germline V gene (reference sequence).

V gene TRBV10-1 combines with J gene TRBJ2-3; no clear D. The sequencing sample was made of naive CD8+ T cells from PBMCs. This clonotype was obtained from a man aged 18 to 29 in good health. Some clones in this sample may be carry-over from other donors' samples. This CDR3 reads CASSDGTGSPSTDTQYF. CDR3 coding DNA: TGCGCCAGCAGTGATGGTACGGGCAGCCCTAGCACAGATACGCAGTATTTT.